This T cell receptor beta chain was recorded in a study of blood T cell repertoires in COVID-19 (dated by TCRdb to 2020 to 2022). For context, the study as a whole: The collaborator samples originated in the United States, Italy and Spain and spanned the acute and convalescent phases of COVID-19. Samples came from the ongoing ImmuneRACE study (first 160 participants) plus 1,254 subjects from 6 global collaborators. The material from the prospective study consisted of cDNA or gDNA derived from T cells, B-cell-depleted T cells, or PBMCs. Subjects who had been exposed to COVID-19, were actively infected with it, or had recovered from it provided the deeply sampled blood TCRbeta repertoires that made up the dataset. A de-identified subject ID, COVID-19 status, age in years and sex were almost always included in the sample metadata. Where available, HLA class I and class II types were obtained from metadata supplied by the sample provider rather than from assay-based typing. The repertoires were released in a freely available public database meant as a resource for research on the immune response to SARS-CoV-2.

As to this clone: No cognate antigen has been identified for it. The input lacks base qualities; no much larger clone sits a single base away.

TCRbeta CDR3 regions were amplified from genomic DNA by means of the immunoSEQ Assay, a bias-controlled multiplex PCR. Per the authors' processing: Nucleated cell counts per sample were estimated from amplification of reference gene primers within the assay. To quantify the absolute abundance of each unique TCRbeta CDR3 rearrangement, sequence reads were collapsed and filtered. For each sample, productive Simpson clonality was calculated as the square root of Simpson's diversity index over productive rearrangements. Here the immuneACCESS table is served through TCRdb, limited to in-frame sequences with V and J called. Missing clones are a known gap in these copies; in checked studies unresolved V genes cover under half, and the rest lacks a known reason. That table furnishes V, J and clone size, whereas the DNA furnished D and trimming. For this sample the table gives 200,000 to 250,000 clones, of which approximately 91% were detected only once. In total, the top ten clones hold approximately 2% of the sample.

A second Seattle source provided samples from volunteer blood donors who had recovered from COVID-19. Whole blood was collected in K2EDTA tubes by collaborating institutions according to the institutions' own protocols. For TCRbeta analysis, collaborators shipped samples in one of three forms: frozen whole blood, isolated PBMCs, or DNA extracted from either of those sample types. Reading the germline V gene gives CDR1 SGHDN and CDR2 FVKESK. The CDR3 has 15 amino acids, counting the end cysteine and phenylalanine. Just CDR3 DNA is preserved here, 45 bases in frame from base 1. Relative to germline, V is 4 bases shorter and J is 5 bases shorter, with 14 bases between their ends. General study outcomes and caveats: The quantity of clinical and demographic metadata differed by source and by participant and was supplied without curation.

This clonotype was obtained from a woman between 35 and 50 years old who had recovered from COVID-19. This chain is built from TRBV14 and TRBJ1-4, with the D gene not confidently named. Sequencing was carried out using peripheral blood. The bases read TGTGCCAGCAGCCCTCTGGGGAGGGAGAATGAAAAACTGTTTTTT. This translates into CASSPLGRENEKLFF.